A single sample gave rise to the 13 T cell receptor beta chains below, sequenced in a study of cytomegalovirus exposure and HLA in healthy donors (dated by TCRdb to about 2017). Receptor amplification or capture employed the immunoSEQ multiplex PCR assay. For the multiplex PCR, a mixture combining 60 forward primers for TCR Vbeta segments and 13 reverse primers for TCR Jbeta segments was used. The immuneACCESS repertoire file appears here via TCRdb, limited to in-frame rearrangements. These files lack a portion of the clones; in checked studies, under half of the deficit traces to unresolved V genes, and the cause of the others is not known. This sample holds about 150,000 clones; 60% to 75% were observed only once. 2.8% of the sample goes to the ten largest clones. The specimen was PBMCs. These receptors came from a young man in good health and CMV-seronegative.

The chain couples TRBV9 to TRBJ2-1, with 8 positions matching TRBD2. CDR1 and CDR2 (germline): SGDLS, YYNGEE. This CDR3 contains 15 residues. Trimming removed 0 bases from V and 5 bases from J; junction bases left unmatched: 4. Written as DNA, the CDR3 is TGTGCCAGCAGCGTAGGCGGGGGGCGAGACAATGAGCAGTTCTTC. Translating it yields CASSVGGGRDNEQFF.

The table lists this clone with a few counts. The rearrangement uses TRBV4-3 and TRBJ1-2, with D perhaps TRBD1 (5 bases). V shed 1 base and J shed 5 bases, with 17 bases lying between them. CDR1 is LGHNA and CDR2 is YSLEER in the germline V gene. CDR3 length: 16 amino acids. In DNA form, the CDR3 reads TGCGCCAGCAGCCAAGGCGGGACCCTCATTCCATATGGCTACACCTTC. Translation gives CASSQGGTLIPYGYTF.

The chain combines TRBV27 with TRBJ1-2; the match to TRBD1 covers 7 bases. CDR1 is MNHEY and CDR2 is SMNVEV in the germline V gene (reference sequence). The CDR3 has 14 residues. The V gene end was trimmed by 3 bases and the J gene end by 7 bases; junction bases not matched to a gene: 8. CDR3 in DNA: TGTGCCAGCAGTTTCGCAGGGGGACGTCCTGGCTACACCTTC. This sequence encodes CASSFAGGRPGYTF.

The J gene is TRBJ1-5, the V gene TRBV18; D might be TRBD1 (5 bases). Germline V lookup: CDR1 KGHSH, CDR2 LQKENI. V was shortened by 2 bases and J by 6 bases, with 11 bases between the two germline ends. The CDR3 totals 14 residues. The CDR3 sequence: CASSPAGLGQPQHF. The CDR3 DNA is TGTGCCAGCTCACCAGCAGGGTTAGGTCAGCCCCAGCATTTT.

This chain connects TRBV4-3 to TRBJ1-3; 7 bases match TRBD1. V was pared by 6 bases and J by 3 bases, with 8 bases of the junction left unmatched. Germline values: CDR1 LGHNA, CDR2 YSLEER. This CDR3 region has 15 residues. CDR3 DNA sequence: TGCGCCAGCAGACTTACAGGGGTCGATGGAAACACCATATATTTT. Translation gives CASRLTGVDGNTIYF.

DNA for the CDR3: TGTGCCAGCAGTCCACCCTCAGGGGGTGCTGAGCAGTTCTTC. Protein sequence: CASSPPSGGAEQFF. This rearrangement joins TRBV13 to TRBJ2-1; 7 positions match TRBD1. J was trimmed by 9 bases and V by 6 bases; bases with no gene match: 11. Germline-derived CDR1 and CDR2 are PRHDT and FYEKMQ (reference sequence). The length of the CDR3 is 14 residues.

This clone was picked up a small number of times. V gene TRBV28 combines with J gene TRBJ1-1; D not resolved. Germline V gene data show CDR1 as MDHEN and CDR2 as SYDVKM. This CDR3 is built from 11 residues. V lost 1 base to trimming and J lost 5 bases, with 2 bases between them. This chain's CDR3 is CASSLSTEAFF. CDR3 in DNA: TGTGCCAGCAGTTTATCTACTGAAGCTTTCTTT.

The chain has TRBV19 and TRBJ2-7; TRBD2 aligns across 14 bases. V lost 3 bases, J lost 4 bases, and 14 bases stayed unmatched. The CDR3 spans 19 residues. Germline lookup yields CDR1 LNHDA and CDR2 SQIVND (reference sequence). The CDR3 DNA reads as TGTGCCAGTAGTATCACCGGGACTAGCGGGGGCCCTCGCATTTACGAGCAGTACTTC. Amino acids: CASSITGTSGGPRIYEQYF.

The chain joins TRBV27 to TRBJ1-1, with D tentatively TRBD1 (6 bases). The V and J ends lost 2 bases and 5 bases respectively, with 12 bases between them. CDR1 and CDR2 from the germline V gene are MNHEY and SMNVEV (reference sequence). The CDR3 spans 14 residues. CDR3 DNA: TGTGCCAGCAGTTTAAACAGGGCCCGAACTGAAGCTTTCTTT. Encoded protein: CASSLNRARTEAFF.

This clone showed up just a few times. The rearrangement links TRBV5-1 to TRBJ1-1; D may be TRBD1 (5 bases). Germline V CDR1 and CDR2: SGHRS, YFSETQ. This CDR3 has 14 residues. V was cut by 4 bases and J by 6 bases, with 16 bases left in between. CDR3 protein: CASSTGLSYAEAFF. CDR3 DNA sequence: TGCGCCAGCAGCACGGGACTGTCGTACGCTGAAGCTTTCTTT.

This clone was observed once. This chain joins TRBV13 and TRBJ1-1; the D is unclear. The length of the CDR3 is 15 residues. Germline loops: CDR1 PRHDT, CDR2 FYEKMQ (reference sequence). Trimming stripped 5 bases from V and 5 bases from J, with 18 bases between. The CDR3 sequence: CASSIPGAPATEAFF. The CDR3, as DNA: TGTGCCAGCAGCATACCGGGAGCCCCAGCTACTGAAGCTTTCTTT. The variable domain in full, completed from reference TRBV13 and TRBJ1-1, reads AAGVIQSPRHLIKEKRETATLKCYPIPRHDTVYWYQQGPGQDPQFLISFYEKMQSDKGSIPDRFSAQQFSDYHSELNMSSLELGDSALYFCASSIPGAPATEAFFGQGTRLTVV.

The CDR3: CASSWGSGGSSYEQYV. The CDR3 bases are TGTGCCAGCAGTTGGGGTAGCGGGGGAAGCTCCTACGAGCAGTACGTC. The gene calls are TRBV27 and TRBJ2-7; 9 positions match TRBD2. Germline V CDR1 and CDR2: MNHEY, SMNVEV (reference sequence). The CDR3 sequence is 16 residues long. Losses at the gene ends were 4 bases for V and 0 bases for J; bases not matched to a gene: 7.

This clone was seen a handful of times. The chain links TRBV4-3 to TRBJ1-3; D is unclear. The CDR3 has 18 amino acids. The V gene's germline CDR1 is LGHNA and CDR2 YSLEER. Trimming took 0 bases from V and 0 from J, leaving 15 bases between them. In nucleotides, the CDR3 is TGCGCCAGCAGCCAAGATCATGGCAGAACCCCCTCTGGAAACACCATATATTTT. This encodes CASSQDHGRTPSGNTIYF.